The 13 T cell receptor beta chains in this list originate from one sample, sequenced in a study of identifying expanded T cells in peripheral blood. Only in-frame clones appear in the TCRdb table, and some are missing; sequencing was by immunoSEQ multiplex PCR. Of around 85,000 clones detected, 88% appear once; the ten largest clones hold 19%. Sequenced input: blood. The source is a person between 18 and 75 years old in good health.

The V and J genes are TRBV5-4 and TRBJ2-2; 14 nucleotides line up with TRBD2. The CDR3 spans 17 residues. V dropped 4 bases and J dropped 5; count of bases not matched to a gene: 7. CDR1 and CDR2 (germline): SGHNT, YYREEE (reference sequence). CDR3 sequence reads: CASSAGTSGGGTGELFF. The CDR3 DNA is TGTGCCAGCAGCGCCGGGACTAGCGGGGGAGGAACCGGGGAGCTGTTTTTT. Together with reference TRBV5-4 and TRBJ2-2, the CDR3 gives the full variable domain: ETGVTQSPTHLIKTRGQQVTLRCSSQSGHNTVSWYQQALGQGPQFIFQYYREEENGRGNFPPRFSGLQFPNYSSELNVNALELDDSALYLCASSAGTSGGGTGELFFGEGSRLTVL.

The genes are TRBV5-4 and TRBJ1-2; D is unclear. Per germline, CDR1 SGHNT and CDR2 YYREEE (reference sequence). There are 16 residues in the CDR3. Between the trimmed V and J ends, which lost 1 base and 0 bases, there was a span of 13 bases. This CDR3 reads CASSLLQARTNYGYTF. In DNA, the CDR3 is TGTGCCAGCAGCTTGCTCCAGGCTAGAACTAACTATGGCTACACCTTC.

The gene calls are TRBV4-3 and TRBJ2-3; 10 bases map to TRBD1. In germline, CDR1 is LGHNA, CDR2 YSLEER. CDR3 length equals 17 residues. The V segment lost 4 bases and the J segment 3 bases; nucleotides outside the gene matches: 10. The CDR3 is CASSPREGQGVTDTQYF. CDR3 coding DNA: TGCGCCAGCAGCCCCCGTGAAGGACAGGGGGTAACAGATACGCAGTATTTT.

The V gene is TRBV7-8, the J gene TRBJ1-4; TRBD1 aligns across 8 bases. The junction had 4 bases not matched to a gene; V was cut back by 5 bases and J by 2 bases. The germline CDR1 and CDR2 sequences are SGHVS and FQNEAQ. CDR3 size: 15 residues. This CDR3 reads CASSGRTGTNEKLFF. The CDR3 DNA reads as TGTGCCAGCAGCGGGCGGACAGGGACTAATGAAAAACTGTTTTTT.

This rearrangement joins TRBV28 to TRBJ2-3; D possibly corresponds to TRBD2 (6 bases). The germline V and J ends were trimmed by 8 bases and 0 bases, with 12 bases remaining between them. The CDR3 is made up of 14 amino acids. CDR1 is MDHEN, CDR2 SYDVKM, per germline. Here the CDR3 DNA reads TGTGCCAGCCGCACCGGGACTAGCACAGATACGCAGTATTTT. Translating gives CASRTGTSTDTQYF.

Only one count was recorded for this clone. The rearrangement links TRBV28 to TRBJ2-7, with D unclear. This CDR3 region has 16 residues. Germline CDR1 MDHEN, CDR2 SYDVKM. V lost 3 bases and J lost 4, with 19 bases in between. The DNA of the CDR3 is TGTGCCAGCAGTTTTCAAGCCGCCCCGTGGCTTTACGAGCAGTACTTC. Translated, it gives CASSFQAAPWLYEQYF.

This chain uses TRBV4-1 with TRBJ1-2, with 10 bases matching TRBD1. Germline V CDR1 and CDR2: MGHRA, YSYEKL. The CDR3 sequence is 13 residues long. J lost 8 bases, V lost 4 bases, and 4 bases had no gene match. The DNA for the CDR3 is TGCGCCAGCAGCCGCCAGACAGGGGGCGGCTACACCTTC. This codes for CASSRQTGGGYTF.

V gene TRBV5-4 combines with J gene TRBJ2-3; 10 bases match TRBD1. Germline CDR1 SGHNT, CDR2 YYREEE (reference sequence). There are 16 residues in the CDR3. V was clipped by 5 bases and J by 3 bases; unmatched bases: 9. DNA of the CDR3: TGTGCCAGCAGACGTAGGGACAGGGGATCAACAGATACGCAGTATTTT. The encoded protein is CASRRRDRGSTDTQYF.

V usage is TRBV10-3 and J usage is TRBJ2-3; 9 bases line up with TRBD2. CDR3 size: 19 residues. Per germline, CDR1 ENHRY and CDR2 SYGVKD. V lost 3 bases to trimming and J lost 2 bases; unmatched junction nucleotides: 15. CDR3 sequence (DNA): TGTGCCATCAGTGACTTGGCGGGGGGGCCGCCCCGCGCCACAGATACGCAGTATTTT. It specifies CAISDLAGGPPRATDTQYF.

The gene calls are TRBV30 and TRBJ2-7, with TRBD2 matching over 8 bases. Germline V gives CDR1 GTSNPN, CDR2 SVGIG (reference sequence). V was clipped by 1 base and J by 2 bases; unmatched bases: 4. The CDR3 loop spans 14 amino acids. The CDR3 nucleotides are TGTGCCTGGAGTGCCCCAGCGGGGGCCTACGAGCAGTACTTC. Translated: CAWSAPAGAYEQYF.

CDR3 sequence: CASSPSPRGSYEQYF. The CDR3 DNA sequence: TGTGCCAGTAGCCCCTCCCCCAGGGGCTCCTACGAGCAGTACTTC. The rearrangement links TRBV19 to TRBJ2-7, with D possibly matching TRBD1 (6 bases). Germline V lookup: CDR1 LNHDA, CDR2 SQIVND (reference sequence). Trimming pared 6 bases from V and 0 bases from J, leaving 15 bases between. CDR3 length equals 15 residues.

The chain recombines TRBV13 with TRBJ2-1; 10 bases match TRBD2. V was pared by 4 bases and J by 9 bases, with 9 bases of the junction left unmatched. This CDR3 contains 15 residues. Germline V gives CDR1 PRHDT, CDR2 FYEKMQ (reference sequence). The CDR3 nucleotides read TGTGCCAGCAGCTCGGGACTAGCGATAACAATTGAGCAGTTCTTC. Its protein is CASSSGLAITIEQFF.

The chain couples TRBV11-2 to TRBJ1-4, with D uncertain. There are 14 residues in the CDR3. V was clipped by 3 bases and J by 1 base, with 6 bases between them. Germline V gene sequence: CDR1 SGHAT, CDR2 FQNNGV. CDR3 coding DNA: TGTGCCAGCAGCTTGGGCATAACTAATGAAAAACTGTTTTTT. This translates into CASSLGITNEKLFF.